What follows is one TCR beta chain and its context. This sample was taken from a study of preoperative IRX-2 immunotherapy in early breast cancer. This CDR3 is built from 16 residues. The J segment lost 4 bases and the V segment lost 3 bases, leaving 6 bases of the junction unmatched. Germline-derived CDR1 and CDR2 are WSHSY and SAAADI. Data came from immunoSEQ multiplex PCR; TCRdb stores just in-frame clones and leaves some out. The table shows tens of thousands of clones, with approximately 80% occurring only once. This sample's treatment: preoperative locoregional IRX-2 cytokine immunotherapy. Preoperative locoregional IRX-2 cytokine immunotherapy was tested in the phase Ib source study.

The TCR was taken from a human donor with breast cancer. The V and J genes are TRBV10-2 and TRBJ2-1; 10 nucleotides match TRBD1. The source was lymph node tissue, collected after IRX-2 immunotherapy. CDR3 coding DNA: TGCGCCAGCAGTGAAGTGGGACAGGGGTCTTACAATGAGCAGTTCTTC. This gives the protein CASSEVGQGSYNEQFF.